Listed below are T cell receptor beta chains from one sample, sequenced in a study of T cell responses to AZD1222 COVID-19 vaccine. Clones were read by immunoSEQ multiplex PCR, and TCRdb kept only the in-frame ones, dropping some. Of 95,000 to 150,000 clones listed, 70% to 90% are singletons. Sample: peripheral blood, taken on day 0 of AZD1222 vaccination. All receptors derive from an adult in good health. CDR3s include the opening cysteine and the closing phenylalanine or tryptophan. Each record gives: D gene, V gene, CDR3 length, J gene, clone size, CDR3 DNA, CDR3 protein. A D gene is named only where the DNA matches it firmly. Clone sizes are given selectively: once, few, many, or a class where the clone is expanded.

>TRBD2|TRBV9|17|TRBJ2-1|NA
TGTGCCAGCAGCGGCCCCGCGGTAGCGGGAGGGCCTGGTCAGCAGTTCTTC
CASSGPAVAGGPGQQFF
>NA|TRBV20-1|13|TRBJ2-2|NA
TGCAGTGCTAGTCAAGGATACACCGGGGAGCTGTTTTTT
CSASQGYTGELFF
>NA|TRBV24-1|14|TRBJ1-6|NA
TGTGCCACCAGTGATGGGCAGGTCAATTCACCCCTCCACTTT
CATSDGQVNSPLHF
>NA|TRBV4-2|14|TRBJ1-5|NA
TGTGCCAGCAGCCCGGGGGACAGCAATCAGCCCCAGCATTTT
CASSPGDSNQPQHF
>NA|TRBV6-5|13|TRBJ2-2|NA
TGTGCCAGCAAAACGTTCAGCACCGGGGAGCTGTTTTTT
CASKTFSTGELFF
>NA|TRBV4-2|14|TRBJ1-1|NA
TGTGCCAGCAGCTTAACGACCGCGAACACTGAAGCTTTCTTT
CASSLTTANTEAFF
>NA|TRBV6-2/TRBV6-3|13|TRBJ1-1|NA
TGTGCCAGCAGTTACTCGATCACGGCTGAAGCTTTCTTT
CASSYSITAEAFF
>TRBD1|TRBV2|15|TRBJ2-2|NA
TGTGCCAGCAGTGAGGGACAGGGCGTACCCGGGGAGCTGTTTTTT
CASSEGQGVPGELFF
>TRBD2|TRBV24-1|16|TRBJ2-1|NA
TGTGCCACCAGTGAGCCGGGACTAGCGGGAAGTTTGGGGCAGTTCTTC
CATSEPGLAGSLGQFF
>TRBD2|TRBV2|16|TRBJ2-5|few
TGTGCCAGCAGTCAACTAGCGGGAGGGCCGGGTGCGACCCAGTACTTC
CASSQLAGGPGATQYF
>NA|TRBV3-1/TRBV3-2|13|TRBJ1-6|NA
TGTGCCAGCAGCCAAGAAGAGGGTACACCCCTCCACTTT
CASSQEEGTPLHF
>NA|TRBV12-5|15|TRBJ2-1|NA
TGTGCTAGTGGTCTCAGAACCGGGACTCACAATGAGCAGTTCTTC
CASGLRTGTHNEQFF
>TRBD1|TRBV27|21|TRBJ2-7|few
TGTGCCAGCACCTCTCCCCCGAACTTGAGGCTGGACAGGCCATACTCCTACGAGCAGTACTTC
CASTSPPNLRLDRPYSYEQYF
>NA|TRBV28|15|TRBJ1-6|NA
TGTGCCAGCAGTACACAGGGACGGGATAATTCACCCCTCCACTTT
CASSTQGRDNSPLHF
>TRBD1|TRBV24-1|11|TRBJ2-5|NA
TGTGCCGCCGGACAGGAAGAGACCCAGTACTTC
CAAGQEETQYF
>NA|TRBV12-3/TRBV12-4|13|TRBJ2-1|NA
TGTGCCAGCAGTTTGCGGCGGGACAATGAGCAGTTCTTC
CASSLRRDNEQFF
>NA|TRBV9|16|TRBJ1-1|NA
TGTGCCAGCAGCGTAGGAGGGTGGGGGGGCGACACTGAAGCTTTCTTT
CASSVGGWGGDTEAFF
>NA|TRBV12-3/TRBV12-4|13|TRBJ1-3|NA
TGTGCCAGCAGACCGTGGCCTGGAAACACCATATATTTT
CASRPWPGNTIYF
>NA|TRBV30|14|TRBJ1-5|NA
TGTGCCTGGAGTGGAGGGAGTAGCAATCAGCCCCAGCATTTT
CAWSGGSSNQPQHF
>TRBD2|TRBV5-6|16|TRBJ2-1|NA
TGTGCCAGCACCCTCCCCGGGACTAGCGGGGGCAATGAGCAGTTCTTC
CASTLPGTSGGNEQFF
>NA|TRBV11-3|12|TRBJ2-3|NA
TGTGCCAGCAGCTTTATGGGGGATACGCAGTATTTT
CASSFMGDTQYF
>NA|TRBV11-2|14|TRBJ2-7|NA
TGTGCCAGCAGCTCCCTACAAGTCCCTAACGAGCAGTACTTC
CASSSLQVPNEQYF
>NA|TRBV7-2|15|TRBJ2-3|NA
TGTGCCAGCAGCTTACACCGGCACGCGACAGATACGCAGTATTTT
CASSLHRHATDTQYF
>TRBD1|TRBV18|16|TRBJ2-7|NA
TGTGCCAGCTCACCCACCGGGACAGGGGGCTCCTACGAGCAGTACTTC
CASSPTGTGGSYEQYF
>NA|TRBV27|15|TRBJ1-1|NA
TGTGCCAGCCGCCCGGGGGGGGCTTTTAACACTGAAGCTTTCTTT
CASRPGGAFNTEAFF
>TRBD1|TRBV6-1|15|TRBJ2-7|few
TGTGCCAGCAGTGAATCCGGGACAGGGGGGTACGAGCAGTACTTC
CASSESGTGGYEQYF